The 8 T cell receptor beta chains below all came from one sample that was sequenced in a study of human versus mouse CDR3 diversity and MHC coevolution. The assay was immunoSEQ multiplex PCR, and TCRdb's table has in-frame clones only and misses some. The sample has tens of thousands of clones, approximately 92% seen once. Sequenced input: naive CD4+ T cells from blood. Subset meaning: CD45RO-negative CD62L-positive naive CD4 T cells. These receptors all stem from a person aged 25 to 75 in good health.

The CDR3 DNA follows: TGTGCCTGGAGTGTTGATCTTCGCCAGTTCTATGGCTACACCTTC. Protein product: CAWSVDLRQFYGYTF. The genes are TRBV30 and TRBJ1-2; no clear D gene. The germline gives CDR1 GTSNPN, CDR2 SVGIG (reference sequence). This CDR3 has 15 residues. V dropped 0 bases and J dropped 4 bases, with 15 bases sitting between them.

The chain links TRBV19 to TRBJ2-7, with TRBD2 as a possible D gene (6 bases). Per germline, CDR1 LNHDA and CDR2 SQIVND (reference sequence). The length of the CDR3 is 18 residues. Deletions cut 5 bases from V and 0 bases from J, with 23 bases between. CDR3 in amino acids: CASSADGNKGRFSYEQYF. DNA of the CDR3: TGTGCCAGTAGTGCCGACGGTAACAAGGGGAGGTTCTCCTACGAGCAGTACTTC.

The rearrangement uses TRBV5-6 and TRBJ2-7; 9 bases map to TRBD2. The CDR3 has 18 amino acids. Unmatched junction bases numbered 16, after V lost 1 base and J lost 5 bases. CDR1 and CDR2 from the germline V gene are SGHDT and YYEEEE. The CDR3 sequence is CASSLLKVAGGDKDEQYF. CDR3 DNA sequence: TGTGCCAGCAGCTTGCTAAAGGTGGCGGGAGGGGATAAGGACGAGCAGTACTTC.

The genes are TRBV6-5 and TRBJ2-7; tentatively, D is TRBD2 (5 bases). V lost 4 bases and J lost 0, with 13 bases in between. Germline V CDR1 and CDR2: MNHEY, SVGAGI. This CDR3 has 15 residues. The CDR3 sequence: CASSSTLGPSYEQYF. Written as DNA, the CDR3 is TGTGCCAGCAGTTCCACACTAGGACCCTCCTACGAGCAGTACTTC.

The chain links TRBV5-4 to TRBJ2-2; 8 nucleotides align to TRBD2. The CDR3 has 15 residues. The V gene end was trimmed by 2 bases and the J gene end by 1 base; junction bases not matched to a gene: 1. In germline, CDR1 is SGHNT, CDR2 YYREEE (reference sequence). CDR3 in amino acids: CASSFLAGNTGELFF. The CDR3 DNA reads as TGTGCCAGCAGCTTCCTAGCGGGGAACACCGGGGAGCTGTTTTTT.

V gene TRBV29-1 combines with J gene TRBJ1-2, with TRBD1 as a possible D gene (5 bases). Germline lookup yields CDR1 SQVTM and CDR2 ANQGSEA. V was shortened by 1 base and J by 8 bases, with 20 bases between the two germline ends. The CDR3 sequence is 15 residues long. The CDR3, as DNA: TGCAGCGTTGAAGGGAGGGACTCATTATTAGGGGGCTACACCTTC. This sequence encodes CSVEGRDSLLGGYTF.

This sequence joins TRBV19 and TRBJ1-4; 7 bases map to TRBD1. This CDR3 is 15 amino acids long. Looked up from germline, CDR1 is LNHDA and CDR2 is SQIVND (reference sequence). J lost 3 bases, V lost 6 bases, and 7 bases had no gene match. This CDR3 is CASRTSRGANEKLFF. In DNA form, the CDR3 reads TGTGCCAGTAGGACCTCCAGGGGGGCTAATGAAAAACTGTTTTTT.

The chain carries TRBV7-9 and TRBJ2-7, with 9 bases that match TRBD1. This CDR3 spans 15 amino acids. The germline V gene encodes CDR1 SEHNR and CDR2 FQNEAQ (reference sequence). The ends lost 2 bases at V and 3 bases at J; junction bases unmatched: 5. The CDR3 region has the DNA TGTGCCAGCAGCTTAATGGGACAGGGTCTCTACGAGCAGTACTTC. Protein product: CASSLMGQGLYEQYF.